The subject of this entry is one TCR beta chain. Germline trimming cut 4 bases from V and 5 bases from J; bases unmatched to any gene: 14. Germline V gene sequence: CDR1 SGHNT, CDR2 YYREEE (reference sequence). The CDR3 totals 17 residues. These data come from a study of shared clonotypes between healthy human individuals. Here immunoSEQ multiplex PCR was the method, and the copy in TCRdb shows in-frame clones only, minus some. The repertoire holds 2 million to 2.5 million clones, with around 92% as singletons. Sample: naive CD4+ T cells from PBMCs. Subset of the sample: CD45RA+ positively selected. The TCR comes from a man between 18 and 35 years old in good health. Some clones in this sample may be carry-over from other donors' samples. This chain links TRBV5-4 with TRBJ1-1, with 10 bases fitting TRBD1. The CDR3 loop reads CASSPPGQGLRGTEAFF. The CDR3 nucleotides are TGTGCCAGCAGCCCGCCGGGACAGGGGCTGAGAGGGACTGAAGCTTTCTTT.